The 24 T cell receptor beta chains presented below share a single source sample, sequenced in a study of CD8+CD57+ T cells in acquired aplastic anemia. It was genomic DNA that served as the template for profiling TCR beta VDJ and CDR3. In TCRdb, the reads were re-called with MiXCR into one record per CDR3 protein. In the table there are about 81,000 distinct CDR3 sequences, 40% to 55% of which are singletons. The sequenced material came from sorted CD4+, CD8+, or CD8+CD57+ T cells (not recorded which) from PBMCs. The origin of the receptors is a human donor in good health, serving as a control.

The chain joins TRBV5-1 to TRBJ1-1; D unclear. V was trimmed by 0 bases and J by 1 base, leaving 10 bases between them. The CDR3 is made up of 15 amino acids. Germline loops: CDR1 SGHRS, CDR2 YFSETQ. This CDR3 reads CASSLGVPPNTEAFF. The CDR3 nucleotides read TGCGCCAGCAGCTTGGGGGTCCCACCGAACACTGAAGCTTTCTTT.

The sample holds one count of this clonotype. The J gene is TRBJ2-5, the V gene TRBV6-1; D is ambiguous. CDR1 and CDR2 from the germline V gene are MNHNS and SASEGT. The V end was cut by 6 bases, the J end by 0 bases, with 5 bases between. CDR3 size: 12 residues. The CDR3 region has the DNA TGTGCCAGCAGCCGTGACCAAGAGACCCAGTACTTC. It translates to CASSRDQETQYF.

This clonotype was seen a single time. The chain couples TRBV25-1 to TRBJ1-1; TRBD1 matches at 12 bases. The V gene end was trimmed by 6 bases and the J gene end by 4 bases; junction bases not matched to a gene: 3. This CDR3 is built from 14 residues. CDR1 and CDR2 (germline): MGHDK, SYGVNS. The CDR3 coding sequence is TGTGCCAGCAGCAGGGACAGGGGGCGCACTGAAGCTTTCTTT. This sequence encodes CASSRDRGRTEAFF.

V gene TRBV7-9 combines with J gene TRBJ2-1, with D possibly called TRBD1 or TRBD2 (5 bases each). V lost 8 bases and J lost 6, with 14 bases in between. The CDR3 is made up of 13 amino acids. Germline CDR1 and CDR2: SEHNR and FQNEAQ (reference sequence). The chain's CDR3 is CASLGPILNEQFF. Here the CDR3 DNA reads TGTGCCAGCCTGGGACCTATCCTCAATGAGCAGTTCTTC. Full variable domain (remainder filled in from reference TRBV7-9 and TRBJ2-1): DTGVSQNPRHKITKRGQNVTFRCDPISEHNRLYWYRQTLGQGPEFLTYFQNEAQLEKSRLLSDRFSAERPKGSFSTLEIQRTEQGDSAMYLCASLGPILNEQFFGPGTRLTVL.

This chain connects TRBV20-1 to TRBJ1-1, with 8 positions matching TRBD1. V lost 6 bases, J lost 0 bases, and 3 bases stayed unmatched. This CDR3 has 13 amino acids. The germline CDR1 and CDR2 sequences are DFQATT and SNEGSKA (reference sequence). The CDR3 DNA sequence: TGCAGTGCCGGGACAGGAATGAACACTGAAGCTTTCTTT. This translates into CSAGTGMNTEAFF.

This clonotype was detected a few times. The V call is TRBV4-1, the J call TRBJ2-1, with 8 bases fitting TRBD2. The CDR3 is 15 residues long. V lost 4 bases and J lost 6; bases outside the gene matches: 8. CDR1 is MGHRA, CDR2 YSYEKL, per germline. In nucleotides, the CDR3 is TGCGCCAGCAGCCGTAGCGGGGAGGGAGGCAATGAGCAGTTCTTC. Translating gives CASSRSGEGGNEQFF.

This clonotype turned up a few times. The chain uses TRBV24-1 and TRBJ2-2, with 13 bases identical to TRBD2. Germline CDR1 is KGHDR and CDR2 is SFDVKD. The V and J ends lost 9 bases and 2 bases, in that order; junction bases with no gene match: 2. CDR3 length: 15 amino acids. CDR3 in DNA: TGTGCCACCGGGGGACTAGCGGGAAACACCGGGGAGCTGTTTTTT. Translated: CATGGLAGNTGELFF.

The chain has TRBV20-1 and TRBJ2-7, with D possibly called TRBD1 or TRBD2 (7 bases each). The V end lost 2 bases, the J end lost 3 bases, and 17 bases lay between the germline ends. Germline V lookup: CDR1 DFQATT, CDR2 SNEGSKA (reference sequence). This CDR3 has 15 amino acids. The CDR3 protein is CSARRGGTVYYEQYF. The DNA for the CDR3 is TGCAGTGCTAGAAGGGGAGGGACAGTCTACTACGAGCAGTACTTC.

About this clonotype: An end of the junction does not agree with germline; a read error may underlie this. The rearrangement joins TRBV15 to TRBJ1-2; no clear D gene. CDR1 and CDR2 from the germline V gene are LNHNV and YYDKDF (reference sequence). The CDR3 is made up of 13 amino acids. The CDR3 bases are TGTGCCACCCGCAGCCCCTTTAACTATGGCGACACCTTC. This codes for CATRSPFNYGDTF. The whole variable domain, remainder taken from reference TRBV15 and TRBJ1-2, is DAMVIQNPRYQVTQFGKPVTLSCSQTLNHNVMYWYQQKSSQAPKLLFHYYDKDFNNEADTPDNFQSRRPNTSFCFLDIRSPGLGDTAMYLCATRSPFNYGDTFGSGTRLTVV.

In its sample, this clonotype was seen many times. The chain employs TRBV6-5 and TRBJ2-7, with a possible D match to TRBD1 (5 bases). This CDR3 is 14 amino acids long. Germline CDR1 is MNHEY and CDR2 is SVGAGI. Trimming left V 6 bases short and J 5 bases short, with 17 bases between. The CDR3: CASRISGNFHEQYF. CDR3 in DNA: TGTGCCAGCAGGATCTCAGGGAACTTCCACGAGCAGTACTTC.

Ten or more counts support this clonotype. J is TRBJ2-1 and V is TRBV12-3 or TRBV12-4; D remains ambiguous. With 6 bases removed from V and 8 bases from J, the gap between germline ends came to 11 bases. CDR3 length: 12 residues. CDR3 amino acids: CASSPRNDEQFF. The DNA for the CDR3 is TGTGCCAGCAGCCCCCGGAACGATGAGCAGTTCTTC.

The chain uses TRBV19 and TRBJ1-5; 9 bases align to TRBD1. The CDR3 contains 17 residues. Losses at the gene ends were 4 bases for V and 2 bases for J; bases not matched to a gene: 9. Per the germline V gene, CDR1 is LNHDA and CDR2 is SQIVND (reference sequence). The CDR3 is CASSTTWDRDGNQPQHF. Written as DNA, the CDR3 is TGTGCCAGTAGTACCACTTGGGACAGGGATGGCAATCAGCCCCAGCATTTT.

The V and J genes are TRBV7-2 and TRBJ1-2; no clear D. Trimming removed 5 bases from V and 7 bases from J, with 11 bases in between. Germline V lookup: CDR1 SGHTA, CDR2 FQGNSA. This CDR3 contains 12 residues. CDR3 in DNA: TGTGCCAGCAGCGCAACACACTCTGGCTACACCTTC. Translation: CASSATHSGYTF. The variable domain in full, completed from reference TRBV7-2 and TRBJ1-2, reads GAGVSQSPSNKVTEKGKDVELRCDPISGHTALYWYRQSLGQGLEFLIYFQGNSAPDKSGLPSDRFSAERTGGSVSTLTIQRTQQEDSAVYLCASSATHSGYTFGSGTRLTVV.

This clonotype was found many times. The junction and the germline gene differ at one end; a read error may be behind it. The genes are TRBV7-9 and TRBJ1-2, with TRBD1 matching 9 bases. Germline V gene sequence: CDR1 SEHNR, CDR2 FQNEAQ (reference sequence). The CDR3 runs 15 residues. The CDR3 here is CASSLGTGTNYGYTF. The CDR3 DNA follows: TGTGCCAGCAGTTTAGGGACAGGGACTAACTATGGCTACACCTTC.

The table lists this clonotype with a few counts. J is TRBJ2-7 and V is TRBV30; D is possibly TRBD2 (6 bases). Germline values: CDR1 GTSNPN, CDR2 SVGIG (reference sequence). The CDR3 spans 13 residues. V was shortened by 7 bases and J by 7 bases, with 20 bases between the two germline ends. CDR3: CASGGDRGVEQYF. The CDR3 DNA is TGTGCCTCGGGCGGGGACCGGGGTGTGGAGCAGTACTTC.

A word on this clonotype: At one of its ends the junction is not consistent with the germline gene, which may arise from a read error. The chain carries TRBV29-1 and TRBJ2-5, with D unclear. The germline V gene has CDR1 SQVTM and CDR2 ANQGSEA. The CDR3 contains 11 residues. The CDR3 loop reads CSARAGETQCF. As DNA, the CDR3 is TGCAGCGCACGCGCCGGAGAGACCCAGTGCTTC.

This clonotype was detected a few times. The chain is built from TRBV6-1 and TRBJ2-5, with TRBD1 identical over 12 bases. Germline assignment: CDR1 MNHNS and CDR2 SASEGT. The CDR3 contains 16 residues. V dropped 0 bases and J dropped 4; count of bases not matched to a gene: 3. The CDR3 protein is CASSEAPGQGAETQYF. The CDR3, as DNA: TGTGCCAGCAGTGAAGCGCCGGGACAGGGGGCAGAGACCCAGTACTTC.

This clonotype has only a few counts. Germline and junction disagree at one end, which may indicate a read error. This chain links TRBV20-1 with TRBJ2-1, with 9 bases fitting TRBD2. The germline gives CDR1 DFQATT, CDR2 SNEGSKA (reference sequence). The CDR3 contains 14 residues. The DNA for the CDR3 is TGCAGTGCTGGAGAGGCTAGCGGGATGGATGAGCAGTTCTTC. Its translation: CSAGEASGMDEQFF.

In the case of this clonotype: Being one base from a much bigger clone, this may be a read error. The CDR3 nucleotides are TGTGCCAGCGGCTTATCAGGGAGGGGGCATCAGCAGTACTTC. Its protein is CASGLSGRGHQQYF. This sequence joins TRBV7-8 and TRBJ2-7, with D possibly being TRBD1 or TRBD2 (7 bases each). CDR3 size: 14 residues. Germline loops: CDR1 SGHVS, CDR2 FQNEAQ.

This chain connects TRBV2 to TRBJ1-6, with a weak D call TRBD1 (5 bases). CDR3 size: 12 residues. Germline V gives CDR1 SNHLY, CDR2 FYNNEI. With 8 bases removed from V and 8 bases from J, the gap between germline ends came to 10 bases. CDR3 region: CASVQGYSPLHF. For the CDR3, the DNA is TGTGCCAGCGTCCAGGGTTATTCACCCCTCCACTTT.

The sample holds many counts of this clonotype. The rearrangement uses TRBV19 and TRBJ2-7, with a weak D call TRBD1 (6 bases). Germline V gene sequence: CDR1 LNHDA, CDR2 SQIVND (reference sequence). V was clipped by 11 bases and J by 2 bases, with 19 bases between them. CDR3 length equals 14 residues. CDR3 sequence (DNA): TGTGCCCCCCGAGGGGGATCAGGACCCTACGAGCAGTACTTC. It yields the protein CAPRGGSGPYEQYF.

This chain joins TRBV2 and TRBJ1-6, with TRBD1 matching 7 bases. This CDR3 is built from 15 residues. The germline V gene has CDR1 SNHLY and CDR2 FYNNEI. V was pared by 8 bases and J by 6 bases, with 10 bases of the junction left unmatched. The CDR3 nucleotides are TGTGCCAGCGTCCAGACAGGGCGTAGTAATTCACCCCTCCACTTT. It is translated as CASVQTGRSNSPLHF.

This clonotype came up many times. This chain connects TRBV20-1 to TRBJ2-1; possibly TRBD2 for D (7 bases). The V and J ends lost 3 bases and 8 bases respectively, with 14 bases between them. From germline, CDR1 is DFQATT and CDR2 SNEGSKA (reference sequence). This CDR3 spans 13 amino acids. CDR3: CSARVGGGDEQFF. The CDR3 nucleotides read TGCAGTGCTAGGGTGGGCGGGGGCGATGAGCAGTTCTTC.

This clonotype turned up a few times. CDR3 residues: CASSGLSEQDNEQYF. CDR3 sequence (DNA): TGTGCCAGCAGCGGTCTGTCCGAACAGGATAACGAGCAGTACTTC. The rearrangement joins TRBV5-8 to TRBJ2-7; D may be TRBD1 (5 bases). V was trimmed by 4 bases and J by 5 bases, leaving 19 bases between them. The CDR3 is 15 amino acids. Germline CDR1 SGHTS, CDR2 YDEGEE.